A selection of T cell receptor beta chains follows, all from one sample in a study of blood T cell repertoires in COVID-19. The table came from immunoSEQ multiplex PCR; TCRdb's copy has only in-frame clones and leaves some out. The repertoire holds around 190,000 clones, roughly nine tenths seen once, with less than 25% in the top ten. Sequencing was performed on peripheral blood. These receptors were collected from a man in his 70s with active or convalescent COVID-19. Each CDR3 is given with its conserved first and last residue. D genes are given only for firm matches. The listing skips clone size in some rows; elsewhere it reads once, few, many or a size class.

TRBJ1-4 | TRBV28 | - | - | TGTGCCAGCAGTTCAGACAGATCATCAACTAATGAAAAACTGTTTTTT | CASSSDRSSTNEKLFF
TRBJ2-7 | TRBV6-1 | - | TRBD1 | TGTGCCAGCAGTGACCCCCCAGGGGGCCGGTACGAGCAGTACTTC | CASSDPPGGRYEQYF
TRBJ2-1 | TRBV28 | - | TRBD2 | TGTGCCACAGAGCCCCGGGTGGGCGGGAGTTCCTACAATGAGCAGTTCTTC | CATEPRVGGSSYNEQFF
TRBJ2-3 | TRBV7-2 | - | TRBD1 | TGTGCCAGCAGCTTAGCGCAGGGGGTCTGGTCAGATACGCAGTATTTT | CASSLAQGVWSDTQYF
TRBJ2-1 | TRBV19 | - | - | TGTGCCAGTAGTAACGGGAGACTCTCCTACAATGAGCAGTTCTTC | CASSNGRLSYNEQFF
TRBJ1-5 | TRBV6-1 | - | TRBD1 | TGTGCCAGCAGTGAAGGACAGGGGGTTAGCAATCAGCCCCAGCATTTT | CASSEGQGVSNQPQHF
TRBJ1-5 | TRBV6-5 | few | - | TGTGCCAGCAGCTTCAGTATTCATAGCAATCAGCCCCAGCATTTT | CASSFSIHSNQPQHF
TRBJ1-2 | TRBV19 | - | - | TGTGCCAGTAGGAGGGACACCCCGACGTTAGCTAACTATGGCTACACCTTC | CASRRDTPTLANYGYTF
TRBJ1-1 | TRBV30 | - | TRBD1 | TGTGCCTGGAGGAGGACAGGGGACACTGAAGCTTTCTTT | CAWRRTGDTEAFF
TRBJ2-5 | TRBV24-1 | - | - | TGTGCCACCGAGGGGGACCAAGAGACCCAGTACTTC | CATEGDQETQYF
TRBJ1-2 | TRBV5-1 | - | TRBD1 | TGCGCCAGCAGCTTGGCTCAGGGGGCCTATGGCTACACCTTC | CASSLAQGAYGYTF
TRBJ1-1 | TRBV6-6 | once | - | TGTGCCAGCAGAGAGACGGAGATGAACACTGAAGCTTTCTTT | CASRETEMNTEAFF